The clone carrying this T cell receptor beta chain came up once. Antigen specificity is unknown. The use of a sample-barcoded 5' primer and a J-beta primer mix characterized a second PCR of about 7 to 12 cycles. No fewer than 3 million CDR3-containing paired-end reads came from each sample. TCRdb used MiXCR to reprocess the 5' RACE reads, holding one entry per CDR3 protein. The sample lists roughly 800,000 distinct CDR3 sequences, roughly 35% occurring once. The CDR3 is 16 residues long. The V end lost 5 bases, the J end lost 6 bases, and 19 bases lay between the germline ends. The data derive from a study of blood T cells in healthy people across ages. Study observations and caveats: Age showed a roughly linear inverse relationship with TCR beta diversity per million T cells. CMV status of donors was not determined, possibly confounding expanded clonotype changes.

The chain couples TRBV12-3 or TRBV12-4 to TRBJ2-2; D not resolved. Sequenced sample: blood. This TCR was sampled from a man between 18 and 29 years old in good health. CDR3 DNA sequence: TGTGCCAGCAGTATCCACGCCACAGTGGGGTCCGGGGAGCTGTTTTTT. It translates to CASSIHATVGSGELFF.